The clone carrying this T cell receptor (beta chain) was counted a few times. Its specificity is not known. CDR3 length equals 14 residues. Germline lookup yields CDR1 MNHEY and CDR2 SMNVEV (reference sequence). Trimming removed 3 bases at V and 6 bases at J, with 9 bases between. This record belongs to a study of T cell repertoires in cytomegalovirus infection. General observations from the study: Clonotype analysis showed dominance of the ex vivo response by HLA-C-restricted CMV-specific TCR beta clonotypes. Cumulated frequencies of public TCR beta families served to identify carriers of CMV plus the relevant HLA.

TCRdb passed the reads through MiXCR, listing each CDR3 protein once. The sample holds about 310,000 distinct CDR3 sequences, 25% seen once. This specimen was cultured PBMCs, taken from culture after CMV antigen stimulation. The rearrangement joins TRBV27 to TRBJ1-6; D is uncertain. The clonotype was recovered from a human donor in good health (CMV status not recorded). Some clones in this sample may be carry-over from other donors' samples. The CDR3 sequence is CASSFLGSNSPLHF. DNA of the CDR3: TGTGCCAGCAGTTTTTTGGGAAGTAATTCACCCCTCCACTTT.